This T cell receptor beta chain comes out of a study of monozygotic twins with inflammatory bowel disease. TCRdb reprocessed the 5' RACE reads, with one entry per CDR3 protein and no DNA. Across about 160,000 distinct CDR3 sequences, the top ten clones capture over 2.5% of the sample. The sequence was collected from a human donor with ulcerative colitis or Crohn's disease, or a healthy co-twin of an affected twin (not recorded which). The sequencing input was blood.

The CDR3 loop is CASSGGSFTYEQYF. The chain has TRBV10-2 and TRBJ2-7; the D call from TCRdb, TRBD2, cannot be confirmed without DNA. CDR3 length: 14 amino acids. CDR1 is WSHSY and CDR2 is SAAADI in the germline V gene.